This T cell receptor (beta chain) was captured by sequencing in a study of T-cell memory formation after mild COVID-19. Whole-study results and caveats: Researchers found some responding clones in pre-infection memory, a sign that cross-reactive memory joined.

Researchers used 5'RACE with constant-segment primers to make TCR alpha and TCR beta cDNA libraries that carry sample barcodes and UMIs. TCRdb re-analysed the 5' RACE reads in MiXCR, keeping a single row per CDR3 protein. The table shows about 500,000 distinct CDR3 sequences, with roughly 20% occurring only once. As to this clonotype: Its antigen is not identified.

The V segment lost 6 bases and the J segment 4 bases; nucleotides outside the gene matches: 6. There are 14 residues in the CDR3. What was sequenced was PBMCs or a T cell subset sorted from them (not recorded which). The TCR comes from an adult woman who had mild COVID-19 (a few samples of this study predate the infection). Cell type and time point are not known. The chain employs TRBV12-3 or TRBV12-4 and TRBJ1-3; 7 positions match TRBD1. In nucleotides, the CDR3 is TGTGCCAGCAGAGACAGGGATCCCGGAAACACCATATATTTT. It translates to CASRDRDPGNTIYF.